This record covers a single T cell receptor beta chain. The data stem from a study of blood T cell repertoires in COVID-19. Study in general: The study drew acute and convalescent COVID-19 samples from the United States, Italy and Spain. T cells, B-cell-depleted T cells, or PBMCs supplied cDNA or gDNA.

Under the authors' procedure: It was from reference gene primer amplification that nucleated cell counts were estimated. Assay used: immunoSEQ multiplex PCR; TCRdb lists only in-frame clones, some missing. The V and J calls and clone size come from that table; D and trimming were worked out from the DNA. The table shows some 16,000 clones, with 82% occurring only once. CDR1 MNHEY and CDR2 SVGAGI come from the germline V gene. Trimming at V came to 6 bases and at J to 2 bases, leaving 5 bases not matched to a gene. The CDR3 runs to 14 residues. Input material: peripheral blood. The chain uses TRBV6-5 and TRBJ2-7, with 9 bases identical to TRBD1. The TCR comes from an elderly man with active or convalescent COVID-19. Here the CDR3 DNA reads TGTGCCAGCAGCGACGGACAGGGGCCCTACGAGCAGTACTTC. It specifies CASSDGQGPYEQYF.